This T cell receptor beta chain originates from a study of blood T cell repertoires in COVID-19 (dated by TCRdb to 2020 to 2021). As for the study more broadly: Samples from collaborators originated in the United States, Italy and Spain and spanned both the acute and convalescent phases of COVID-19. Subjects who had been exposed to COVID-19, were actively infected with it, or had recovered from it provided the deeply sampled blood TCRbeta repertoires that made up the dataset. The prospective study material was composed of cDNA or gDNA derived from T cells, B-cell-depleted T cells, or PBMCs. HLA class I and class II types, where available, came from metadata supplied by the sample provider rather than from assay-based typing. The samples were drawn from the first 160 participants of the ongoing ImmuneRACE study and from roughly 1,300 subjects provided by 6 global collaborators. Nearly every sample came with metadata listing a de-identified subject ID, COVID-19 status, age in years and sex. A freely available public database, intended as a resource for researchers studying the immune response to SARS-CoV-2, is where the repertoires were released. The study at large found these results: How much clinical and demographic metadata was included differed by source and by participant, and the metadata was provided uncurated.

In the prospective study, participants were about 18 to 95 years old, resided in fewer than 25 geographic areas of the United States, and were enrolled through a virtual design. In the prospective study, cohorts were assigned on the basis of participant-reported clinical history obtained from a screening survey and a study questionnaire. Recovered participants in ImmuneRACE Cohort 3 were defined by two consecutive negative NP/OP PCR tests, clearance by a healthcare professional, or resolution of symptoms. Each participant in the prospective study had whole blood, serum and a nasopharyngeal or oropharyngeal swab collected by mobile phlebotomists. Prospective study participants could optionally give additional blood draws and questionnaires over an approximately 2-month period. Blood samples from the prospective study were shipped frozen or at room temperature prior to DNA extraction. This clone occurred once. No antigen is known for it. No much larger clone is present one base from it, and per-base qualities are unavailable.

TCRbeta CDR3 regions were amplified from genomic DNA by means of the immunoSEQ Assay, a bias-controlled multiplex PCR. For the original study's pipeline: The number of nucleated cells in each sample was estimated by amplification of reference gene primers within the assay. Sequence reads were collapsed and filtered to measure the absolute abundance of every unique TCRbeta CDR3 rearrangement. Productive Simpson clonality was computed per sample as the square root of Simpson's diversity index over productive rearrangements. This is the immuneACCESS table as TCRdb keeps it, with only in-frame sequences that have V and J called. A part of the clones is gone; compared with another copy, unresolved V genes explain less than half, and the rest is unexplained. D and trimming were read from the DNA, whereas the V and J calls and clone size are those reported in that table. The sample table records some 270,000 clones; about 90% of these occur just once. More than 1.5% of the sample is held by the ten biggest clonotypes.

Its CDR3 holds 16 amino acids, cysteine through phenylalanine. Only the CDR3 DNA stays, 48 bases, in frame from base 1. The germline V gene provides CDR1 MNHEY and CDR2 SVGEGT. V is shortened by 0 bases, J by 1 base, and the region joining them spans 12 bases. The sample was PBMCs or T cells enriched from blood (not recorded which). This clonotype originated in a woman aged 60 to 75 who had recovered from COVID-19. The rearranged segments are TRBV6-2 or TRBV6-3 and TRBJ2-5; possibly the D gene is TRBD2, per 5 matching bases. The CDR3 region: CASSYSADSLQETQYF. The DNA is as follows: TGTGCCAGCAGTTACTCGGCGGACTCCCTCCAAGAGACCCAGTACTTC.